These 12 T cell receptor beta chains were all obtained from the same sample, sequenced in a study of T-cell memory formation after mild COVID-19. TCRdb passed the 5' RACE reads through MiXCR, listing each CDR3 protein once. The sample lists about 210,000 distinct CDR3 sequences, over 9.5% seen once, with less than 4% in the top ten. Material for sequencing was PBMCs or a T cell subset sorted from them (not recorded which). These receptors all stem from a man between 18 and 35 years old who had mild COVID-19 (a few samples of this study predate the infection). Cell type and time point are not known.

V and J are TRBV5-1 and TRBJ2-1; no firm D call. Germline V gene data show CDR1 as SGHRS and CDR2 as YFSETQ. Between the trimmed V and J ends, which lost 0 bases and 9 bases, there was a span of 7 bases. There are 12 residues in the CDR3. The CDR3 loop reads CASSLGVGEQFF. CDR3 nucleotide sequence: TGCGCCAGCAGCTTGGGAGTGGGTGAGCAGTTCTTC.

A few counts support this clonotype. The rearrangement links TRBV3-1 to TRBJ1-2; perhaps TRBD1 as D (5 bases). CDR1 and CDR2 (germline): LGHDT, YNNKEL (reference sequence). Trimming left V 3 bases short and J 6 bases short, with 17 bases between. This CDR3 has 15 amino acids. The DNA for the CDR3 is TGTGCCAGCAGCCACGCCCCCCCGCGCAGGGATGGCTACACCTTC. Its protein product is CASSHAPPRRDGYTF.

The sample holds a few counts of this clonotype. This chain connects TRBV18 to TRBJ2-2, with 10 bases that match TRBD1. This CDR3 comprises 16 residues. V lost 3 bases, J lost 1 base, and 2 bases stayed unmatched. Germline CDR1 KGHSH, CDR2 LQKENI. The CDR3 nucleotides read TGTGCCAGCTCACCCAGGACAGGGGGGAACACCGGGGAGCTGTTTTTT. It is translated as CASSPRTGGNTGELFF.

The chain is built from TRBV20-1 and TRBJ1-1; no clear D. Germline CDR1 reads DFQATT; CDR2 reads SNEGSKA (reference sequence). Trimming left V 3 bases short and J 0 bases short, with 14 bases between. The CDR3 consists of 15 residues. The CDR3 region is CSASETGNMNTEAFF. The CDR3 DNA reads TGCAGTGCTAGCGAAACTGGGAACATGAACACTGAAGCTTTCTTT.

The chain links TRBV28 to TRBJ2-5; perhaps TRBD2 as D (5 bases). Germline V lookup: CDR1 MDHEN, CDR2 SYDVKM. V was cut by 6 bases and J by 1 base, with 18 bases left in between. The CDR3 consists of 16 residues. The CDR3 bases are TGTGCCAGCAGCCCGGCCGGGGAACCCAGCCAAGAGACCCAGTACTTC. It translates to CASSPAGEPSQETQYF.

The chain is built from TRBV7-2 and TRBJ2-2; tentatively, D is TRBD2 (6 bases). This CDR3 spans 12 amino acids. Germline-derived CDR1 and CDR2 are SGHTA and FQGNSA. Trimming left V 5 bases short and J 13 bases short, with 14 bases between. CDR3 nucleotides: TGTGCCAGCAGCCCACTGGAGGGCGCGCTGTTTTTT. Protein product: CASSPLEGALFF.

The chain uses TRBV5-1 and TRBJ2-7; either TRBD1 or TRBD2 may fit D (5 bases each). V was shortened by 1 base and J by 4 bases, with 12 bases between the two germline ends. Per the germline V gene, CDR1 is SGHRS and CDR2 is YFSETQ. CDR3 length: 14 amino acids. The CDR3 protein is CASSLRFGAYEQYF. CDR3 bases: TGCGCCAGCAGCTTGAGGTTCGGGGCTTACGAGCAGTACTTC.

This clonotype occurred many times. The CDR3 nucleotides are TGTGCCAGCAGCACCGACACGGGGGAGCAGTACGTC. Protein sequence: CASSTDTGEQYV. This chain joins TRBV7-6 and TRBJ2-7; D possibly corresponds to TRBD2 (5 bases). Trimming took 5 bases from V and 7 from J, leaving 12 bases between them. Germline CDR1 and CDR2: SGHVS and FNYEAQ. This CDR3 contains 12 residues.

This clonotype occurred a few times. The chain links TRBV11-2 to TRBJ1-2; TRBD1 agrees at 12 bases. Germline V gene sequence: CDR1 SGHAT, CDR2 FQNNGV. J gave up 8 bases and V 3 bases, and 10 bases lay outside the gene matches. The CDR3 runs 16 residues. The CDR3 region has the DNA TGTGCCAGCAGCTTCCTGCCGGGACAGGGGGCGGAGGGCTACACCTTC. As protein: CASSFLPGQGAEGYTF.

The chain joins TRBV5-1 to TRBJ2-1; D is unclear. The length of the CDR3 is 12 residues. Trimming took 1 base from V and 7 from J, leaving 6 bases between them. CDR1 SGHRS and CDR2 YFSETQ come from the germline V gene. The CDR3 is CASSLYQNEQFF. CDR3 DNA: TGCGCCAGCAGCTTGTACCAGAATGAGCAGTTCTTC.

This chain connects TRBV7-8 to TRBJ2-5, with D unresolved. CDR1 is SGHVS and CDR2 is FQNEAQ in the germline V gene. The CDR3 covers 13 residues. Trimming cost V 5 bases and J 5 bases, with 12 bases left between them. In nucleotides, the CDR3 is TGTGCCAGCAGCCCCCGGGCGTCGGAGACCCAGTACTTC. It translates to CASSPRASETQYF.

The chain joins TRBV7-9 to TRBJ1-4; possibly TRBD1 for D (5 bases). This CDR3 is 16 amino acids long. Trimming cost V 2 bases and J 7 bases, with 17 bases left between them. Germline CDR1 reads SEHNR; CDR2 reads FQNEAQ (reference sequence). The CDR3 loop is CASSLPRGYVGEKLFF. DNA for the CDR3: TGTGCCAGCAGCTTACCGAGGGGTTATGTCGGTGAAAAACTGTTTTTT.